The source of this T cell receptor (beta chain) is a study of breast tumors, draining lymph nodes, adjacent tissues. General study results and limits: Tumor TCR diversity was below lymph nodes but above nontumor tissue. Most tumor T cells seemingly derive from lymph node, then expand in tumor. Luminal-like breast cancer showed significantly higher tumor–nontumor repertoire similarity than basal-like.

MiXCR, applied by TCRdb to the multiplex PCR reads, yields one record per CDR3 protein. Of 20,000 to 25,000 distinct CDR3 sequences in the sample, about 64% were seen once. Germline V gene sequence: CDR1 DFQATT, CDR2 SNEGSKA (reference sequence). Trimming cost V 0 bases and J 7 bases; bases outside gene matches: 11. There are 16 residues in the CDR3. This clonotype was recorded at least ten times. The antigen is undetermined. The TCR sequence derives from a female donor with breast cancer. Some clones in this sample may be carry-over from other donors' samples. Material: tumor-adjacent breast tissue. This chain connects TRBV20-1 to TRBJ2-2; 7 bases match TRBD2. The CDR3 protein is CSARDSGFQAGGELFF. As DNA, the CDR3 is TGCAGTGCTAGAGATAGCGGGTTCCAGGCCGGCGGGGAGCTGTTTTTT.